This T cell receptor (beta chain) appears in the sequencing data of a study of shared clonotypes between healthy human individuals. Study information: Per donor, CD8 memory used one plate, CD8 naive used two, CD4 memory used three and CD4 naive used three.

Within Nashville, Tennessee resided all donors, each a Caucasian adult. Every subset had its genomic DNA shared out evenly among several immunoSEQ plates. Some clones are missing from TCRdb's copy, which holds only in-frame ones; the method was immunoSEQ multiplex PCR. The sample holds approximately 640,000 clones; 90% are singletons and the top ten take about 34%. The V gene lost 3 bases and the J gene lost 6 bases, with 8 bases spanning the gap. CDR3 length: 11 amino acids. The germline CDR1 and CDR2 sequences are DFQATT and SNEGSKA (reference sequence). The V call is TRBV20-1, the J call TRBJ1-2; D is unclear. This TCR derives from a young man in good health. Some clones in this sample may be carry-over from other donors' samples. The material sequenced was memory CD8+ T cells from PBMCs. The subset: CD45RO+ cells pooled with CCR7-negative TemRA cells. The CDR3 DNA sequence: TGCAGTGCTAGTAAAAGGGATGGCTACACCTTC. Its translation: CSASKRDGYTF.